This T cell receptor (beta chain) was identified during a study of blood T cell repertoires in COVID-19. Per the authors' pipeline: Scientists estimated how many nucleated cells there were by amplifying reference gene primers. TCRdb's copy holds only in-frame clones and misses some; the assay was immunoSEQ multiplex PCR. The V and J calls and the clone size are those of that table, but D and trimming were determined from the DNA. The sample carries more than 200,000 clones, around four fifths recorded once. The CDR3 length is 13 residues. From germline, CDR1 is MDHEN and CDR2 SYDVKM. V lost 6 bases, J lost 7 bases, and 12 bases lay in between.

The V and J genes are TRBV28 and TRBJ1-4, with D perhaps matching TRBD1 (5 bases). What was sequenced was peripheral blood. The receptor comes from a man aged 55 to 70 with acute or convalescent COVID-19. CDR3 protein: CASSQGQSEKLFF. The CDR3 DNA reads as TGTGCCAGCAGCCAGGGTCAGTCTGAAAAACTGTTTTTT.